The sequence of this T cell receptor beta chain was determined in a study of blood T cell repertoires in COVID-19. About the study: Sites across the United States, Italy and Spain contributed samples from acute and convalescent COVID-19.

The V end lost 5 bases, the J end lost 0 bases, and 16 bases lay between the germline ends. The CDR3 is 15 residues long. Germline lookup yields CDR1 GTSNPN and CDR2 SVGIG (reference sequence). As handled by the study authors: For nucleated cells, counts were estimated from reference gene primer amplification. The assay was immunoSEQ multiplex PCR, and TCRdb's table has in-frame clones only and misses some. V and J calls plus clone size are reproduced from that table; the DNA served to infer D and trimming. The top ten hold approximately 15% of the sample, which has 200,000 to 250,000 clones, roughly 89% seen once. This clone is a singleton in its sample.

The receptor's source is a man in his thirties or forties who had been exposed to COVID-19. Sequenced sample: PBMCs or T cells enriched from blood (not recorded which). The rearrangement links TRBV30 to TRBJ1-2; D is unresolved. The CDR3 DNA is TGTGCCTGGGGGGTAGTCGGGATGGCTAACTATGGCTACACCTTC. Encoded protein: CAWGVVGMANYGYTF.